The sequence of this TCR beta chain was determined in a study of T cell repertoires in cytomegalovirus infection. From the reads, TCRdb called clonotypes with MiXCR, one entry per CDR3 protein. Here the sample spans about 260,000 distinct CDR3 sequences, approximately 15% being singletons. This clonotype appeared a few times. Lacking the conserved final phenylalanine or tryptophan, this CDR3 likely reflects a read error. The CDR3 sequence is 15 residues long. Per germline, CDR1 MDHEN and CDR2 SYDVKM. With 4 bases removed from V and 7 bases from J, the gap between germline ends came to 17 bases. The TCR sequence derives from a human donor in good health (CMV status not recorded). Some clones in this sample may be carry-over from other donors' samples. The sequenced sample consisted of PBMCs. The V call is TRBV28, the J call TRBJ2-4; D might be TRBD1 (8 bases). The chain's CDR3 is CASSYRGGALNIQYL. CDR3 nucleotides: TGTGCCAGCAGTTACAGGGGGGGAGCCCTGAACATTCAGTACCTC.